What follows are 19 T cell receptor beta chains derived from one specimen sequenced in a study of blood T cells in healthy people across ages. It was with a sample-barcoded 5' primer and a J-beta primer mix that a second PCR of about 7 to 12 cycles was run. TCRdb re-analysed the 5' RACE reads in MiXCR, keeping a single row per CDR3 protein. The table shows 800,000 to 950,000 distinct CDR3 sequences, with about 48% occurring only once. Input material: blood. The receptor set was obtained from a man younger than 45 in good health.

This clonotype occurred many times. V and J are TRBV4-1 and TRBJ2-7; perhaps TRBD2 as D (6 bases). Between the trimmed V and J ends, which lost 1 base and 3 bases, there was a span of 10 bases. The CDR3 is made up of 14 amino acids. Per germline, CDR1 MGHRA and CDR2 YSYEKL. The CDR3 sequence is CASSQGRGSYEQYF. DNA for the CDR3: TGCGCCAGCAGCCAAGGGAGGGGAAGCTACGAGCAGTACTTC.

This clonotype was counted a few times. The gene calls are TRBV6-5 and TRBJ2-7; perhaps D is TRBD1 or TRBD2 (7 bases each). Germline V gives CDR1 MNHEY, CDR2 SVGAGI. This CDR3 is 14 amino acids long. The V and J ends lost 6 bases and 3 bases respectively, with 15 bases between them. As DNA, the CDR3 is TGTGCCAGCAGATACAGCGGGACAGTCTACGAGCAGTACTTC. This sequence encodes CASRYSGTVYEQYF.

This clonotype was detected many times. The CDR3 sequence is CASSSGGDYGYTF. Written as DNA, the CDR3 is TGTGCCAGCAGTTCGGGTGGAGACTATGGCTACACCTTC. This chain joins TRBV28 and TRBJ1-2; D call uncertain. Germline values: CDR1 MDHEN, CDR2 SYDVKM. The germline V and J ends were trimmed by 4 bases and 3 bases, with 9 bases remaining between them. CDR3 length: 13 amino acids.

The chain is built from TRBV3-1 and TRBJ2-2, with no clear D. This CDR3 has 13 residues. CDR1 is LGHDT and CDR2 is YNNKEL in the germline V gene (reference sequence). The V end lost 5 bases, the J end lost 2 bases, and 6 bases lay between the germline ends. The CDR3 DNA is TGTGCCAGCAGCGAACCTAACACCGGGGAGCTGTTTTTT. Translation gives CASSEPNTGELFF.

The rearrangement uses TRBV27 and TRBJ2-7; D may be TRBD2 (6 bases). Germline CDR1 MNHEY, CDR2 SMNVEV (reference sequence). The CDR3 has 15 residues. V lost 8 bases, J lost 0 bases, and 17 bases lay in between. The CDR3 loop is CASQKGQGGSYEQYF. The CDR3 coding sequence is TGTGCCAGCCAAAAGGGGCAGGGAGGCTCCTACGAGCAGTACTTC.

A note on this clonotype: This could be a read error, since a much larger clone is one nucleotide away. The V gene is TRBV4-2, the J gene TRBJ2-1, with 11 bases aligning to TRBD2. CDR3 length equals 16 residues. CDR1 is LGHNA and CDR2 is YNFKEQ in the germline V gene. V lost 4 bases and J lost 2; bases outside the gene matches: 4. CDR3 DNA sequence: TGTGCCAGCAGCCGAGATAGCGGGGGGGCCTACAATGAGCAGTTCTTC. This sequence encodes CASSRDSGGAYNEQFF.

The genes are TRBV12-3 or TRBV12-4 and TRBJ1-1; possibly TRBD1 for D (5 bases). CDR3 length equals 13 residues. V was clipped by 8 bases and J by 5 bases, with 15 bases between them. CDR3 protein: CASASRGWTEAFF. The DNA for the CDR3 is TGTGCCAGCGCTTCTCGGGGCTGGACTGAAGCTTTCTTT.

The rearrangement uses TRBV7-2 and TRBJ2-5; D could derive from TRBD1 or TRBD2 (5 bases each). Germline V CDR1 and CDR2: SGHTA, FQGNSA. Trimming pared 5 bases from V and 0 bases from J, leaving 16 bases between. The CDR3 consists of 16 residues. CDR3 nucleotides: TGTGCCAGCAGCATACCCGGGACGGGGTACCAAGAGACCCAGTACTTC. The encoded protein is CASSIPGTGYQETQYF.

This rearrangement joins TRBV20-1 to TRBJ2-4; TRBD2 is a possible D gene (5 bases). The J call may be faulty, since TRBJ2-7 better matches the DNA end. Looked up from germline, CDR1 is DFQATT and CDR2 is SNEGSKA (reference sequence). The CDR3 consists of 14 residues. CDR3 DNA sequence: TGCAGTGCTAGGGGTGGTGGGCGGGCCTCCGAGCAGTACTTC. This gives the protein CSARGGGRASEQYF.

This chain links TRBV12-3 or TRBV12-4 with TRBJ2-3; weak D call: TRBD1 (6 bases). The CDR3 runs 14 residues. Trimming removed 3 bases from V and 5 bases from J, with 12 bases in between. CDR3 in DNA: TGTGCCAGCAGTTTGCAGGGGACGGTAGATACGCAGTATTTT. Amino acid sequence: CASSLQGTVDTQYF.

At least ten counts were recorded for this clonotype. CDR3 residues: CASSQQGYEQYF. Here the CDR3 DNA reads TGTGCCAGCAGTCAGCAGGGCTACGAGCAGTACTTC. V and J are TRBV7-9 and TRBJ2-7; possible D gene TRBD1, 5 bases. This CDR3 region has 12 residues. V lost 6 bases to trimming and J lost 3 bases, with 9 bases between them. Germline CDR1 reads SEHNR; CDR2 reads FQNEAQ (reference sequence).

The rearrangement joins TRBV29-1 to TRBJ2-6, with 7 bases lining up with TRBD1. The CDR3 sequence is 16 residues long. Germline CDR1 reads SQVTM; CDR2 reads ANQGSEA. V gave up 5 bases and J gave up 0 bases; unmatched junction bases: 7. The CDR3 nucleotides read TGCAGCGTTATAACAGGGGCCAACTCTGGGGCCAACGTCCTGACTTTC. The encoded protein is CSVITGANSGANVLTF.

The V and J genes are TRBV20-1 and TRBJ2-3; 9 positions agree with TRBD2. This CDR3 region has 13 residues. Per the germline V gene, CDR1 is DFQATT and CDR2 is SNEGSKA (reference sequence). Trimming at V came to 6 bases and at J to 5 bases, leaving 6 bases not matched to a gene. In DNA form, the CDR3 reads TGCAGTGCCCCGCGGGGGGGGATAGATACGCAGTATTTT. Encoded protein: CSAPRGGIDTQYF.

This clonotype was counted between two and nine times. Written as DNA, the CDR3 is TGTGCCAGCAGCCGGGAGCACGAGCAGTACTTC. Encoded protein: CASSREHEQYF. This chain connects TRBV7-9 to TRBJ2-7; D is perhaps TRBD2 (6 bases). The CDR3 totals 11 residues. Germline V gene sequence: CDR1 SEHNR, CDR2 FQNEAQ (reference sequence). V was cut by 5 bases and J by 5 bases, with 7 bases left in between.

This clonotype occurred once. Its ends do not fully match the called genes, so a read error is possible. V and J are TRBV29-1 and TRBJ1-2; D is ambiguous. Germline V CDR1 and CDR2: SQVTM, ANQGSEA. CDR3 length equals 13 residues. In nucleotides, the CDR3 is TGCAGCGTCGATACCGACATGTACTACGGCTACACCTTC. Its protein product is CSVDTDMYYGYTF.

V is TRBV24-1 and J is TRBJ1-2; TRBD1 matches at 8 bases. Per germline, CDR1 KGHDR and CDR2 SFDVKD. The CDR3 has 13 residues. V shed 5 bases and J 4 bases; nucleotides not matched to a gene: 2. The CDR3 sequence: CATSATGAYGYTF. CDR3 DNA: TGTGCCACCAGTGCGACAGGGGCCTATGGCTACACCTTC.

The rearrangement uses TRBV4-1 and TRBJ1-1, with 12 bases lining up with TRBD1. Per germline, CDR1 MGHRA and CDR2 YSYEKL. The CDR3 contains 18 residues. Losses at the gene ends were 5 bases for V and 5 bases for J; bases not matched to a gene: 15. CDR3 coding DNA: TGCGCCAGCAGCGGAGACCGGGACAGGGGGCTTATGAGGACTGAAGCTTTCTTT. This translates into CASSGDRDRGLMRTEAFF.

A single count supports this clonotype. This rearrangement joins TRBV20-1 to TRBJ2-7; 11 nucleotides line up with TRBD1. V lost 6 bases to trimming and J lost 5 bases; unmatched junction nucleotides: 3. CDR1 is DFQATT, CDR2 SNEGSKA, per germline (reference sequence). This CDR3 has 12 amino acids. The CDR3 DNA sequence: TGCAGTGCCTCGGGACAGGGGGACGAGCAGTACTTC. This codes for CSASGQGDEQYF.

This clonotype turned up a few times. This rearrangement joins TRBV9 to TRBJ1-6, with D possibly being TRBD1 (5 bases). This CDR3 spans 13 amino acids. CDR1 is SGDLS and CDR2 is YYNGEE in the germline V gene. The V end was cut by 3 bases, the J end by 7 bases, with 8 bases between. The CDR3 DNA is TGTGCCAGCAGCGCGACAGAGAATTCACCCCTCCACTTT. Amino acid sequence: CASSATENSPLHF. The whole variable domain, remainder taken from reference TRBV9 and TRBJ1-6, is DSGVTQTPKHLITATGQRVTLRCSPRSGDLSVYWYQQSLDQGLQFLIQYYNGEERAKGNILERFSAQQFPDLHSELNLSSLELGDSALYFCASSATENSPLHFGNGTRLTVT.